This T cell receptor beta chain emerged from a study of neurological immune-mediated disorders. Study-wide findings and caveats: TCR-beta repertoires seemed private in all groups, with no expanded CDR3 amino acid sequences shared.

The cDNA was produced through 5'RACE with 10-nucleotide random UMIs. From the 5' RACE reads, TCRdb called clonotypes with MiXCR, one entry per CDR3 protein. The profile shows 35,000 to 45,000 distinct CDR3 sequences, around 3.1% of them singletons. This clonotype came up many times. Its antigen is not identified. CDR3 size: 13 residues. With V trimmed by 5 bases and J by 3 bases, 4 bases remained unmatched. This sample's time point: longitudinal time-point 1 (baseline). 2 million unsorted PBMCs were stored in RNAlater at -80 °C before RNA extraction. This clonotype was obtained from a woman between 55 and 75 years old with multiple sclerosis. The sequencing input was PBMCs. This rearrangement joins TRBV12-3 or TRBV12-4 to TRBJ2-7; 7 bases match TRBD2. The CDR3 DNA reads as TGTGCCAGCAGTCGGACTAGGGGCTACGAGCAGTACTTC. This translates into CASSRTRGYEQYF.